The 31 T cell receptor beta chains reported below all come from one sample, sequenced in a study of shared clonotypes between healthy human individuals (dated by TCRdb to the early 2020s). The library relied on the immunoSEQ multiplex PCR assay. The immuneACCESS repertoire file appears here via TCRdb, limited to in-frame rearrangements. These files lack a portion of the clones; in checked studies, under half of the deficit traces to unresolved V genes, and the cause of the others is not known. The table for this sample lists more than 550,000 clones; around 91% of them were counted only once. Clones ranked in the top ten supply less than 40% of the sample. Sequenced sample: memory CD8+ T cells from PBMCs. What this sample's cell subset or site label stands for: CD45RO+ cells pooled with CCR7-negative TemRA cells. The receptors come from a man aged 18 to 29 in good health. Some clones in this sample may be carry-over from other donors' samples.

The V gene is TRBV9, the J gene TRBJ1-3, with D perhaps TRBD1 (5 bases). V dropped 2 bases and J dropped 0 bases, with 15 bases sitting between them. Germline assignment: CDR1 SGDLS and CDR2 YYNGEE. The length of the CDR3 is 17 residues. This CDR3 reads CASSVRPGPTSGNTIYF. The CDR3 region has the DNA TGTGCCAGCAGCGTGAGACCGGGACCAACCTCTGGAAACACCATATATTTT. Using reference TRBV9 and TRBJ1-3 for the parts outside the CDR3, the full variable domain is DSGVTQTPKHLITATGQRVTLRCSPRSGDLSVYWYQQSLDQGLQFLIQYYNGEERAKGNILERFSAQQFPDLHSELNLSSLELGDSALYFCASSVRPGPTSGNTIYFGEGSWLTVV.

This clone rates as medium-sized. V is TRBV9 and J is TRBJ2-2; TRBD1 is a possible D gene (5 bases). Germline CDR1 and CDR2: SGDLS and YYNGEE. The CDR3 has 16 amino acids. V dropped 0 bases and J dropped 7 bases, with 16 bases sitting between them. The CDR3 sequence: CASSVATPGPGGELFF. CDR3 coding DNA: TGTGCCAGCAGCGTAGCTACGCCAGGGCCTGGCGGGGAGCTGTTTTTT. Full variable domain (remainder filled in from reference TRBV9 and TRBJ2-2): DSGVTQTPKHLITATGQRVTLRCSPRSGDLSVYWYQQSLDQGLQFLIQYYNGEERAKGNILERFSAQQFPDLHSELNLSSLELGDSALYFCASSVATPGPGGELFFGEGSRLTVL.

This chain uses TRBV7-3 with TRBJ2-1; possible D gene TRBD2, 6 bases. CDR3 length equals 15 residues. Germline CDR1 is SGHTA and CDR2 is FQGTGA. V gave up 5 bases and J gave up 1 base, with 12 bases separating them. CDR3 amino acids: CASSATGTSYNEQFF. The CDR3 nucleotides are TGTGCCAGCAGCGCCACCGGGACTTCCTACAATGAGCAGTTCTTC.

The CDR3 reads CATRDTREQFF. CDR3 DNA: TGTGCCACCAGGGACACGCGTGAGCAGTTCTTC. This rearrangement joins TRBV15 to TRBJ2-1; a weak D match, TRBD1 (5 bases). From germline, CDR1 is LNHNV and CDR2 YYDKDF (reference sequence). V lost 6 bases and J 9 bases, leaving 9 bases between the germline ends. The CDR3 has 11 residues.

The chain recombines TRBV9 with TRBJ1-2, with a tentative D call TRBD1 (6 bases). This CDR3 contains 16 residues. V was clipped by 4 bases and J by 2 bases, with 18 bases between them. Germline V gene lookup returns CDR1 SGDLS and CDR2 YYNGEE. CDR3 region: CASSPGPTGRNYGYTF. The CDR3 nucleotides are TGTGCCAGCAGCCCAGGGCCGACAGGTAGAAACTATGGCTACACCTTC. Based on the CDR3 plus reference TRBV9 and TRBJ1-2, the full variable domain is DSGVTQTPKHLITATGQRVTLRCSPRSGDLSVYWYQQSLDQGLQFLIQYYNGEERAKGNILERFSAQQFPDLHSELNLSSLELGDSALYFCASSPGPTGRNYGYTFGSGTRLTVV.

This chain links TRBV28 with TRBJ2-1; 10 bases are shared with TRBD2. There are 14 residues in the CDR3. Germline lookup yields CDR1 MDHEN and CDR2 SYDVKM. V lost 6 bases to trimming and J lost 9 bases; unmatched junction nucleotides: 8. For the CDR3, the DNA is TGTGCCAGCAGGGCGGGGAGCGGGAGGGCTGAGCAGTTCTTC. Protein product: CASRAGSGRAEQFF.

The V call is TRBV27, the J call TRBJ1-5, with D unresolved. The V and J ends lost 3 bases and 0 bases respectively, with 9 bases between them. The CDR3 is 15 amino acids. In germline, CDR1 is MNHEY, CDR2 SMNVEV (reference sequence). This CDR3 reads CASSLTSYSNQPQHF. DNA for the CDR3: TGTGCCAGCAGTTTGACGAGCTATAGCAATCAGCCCCAGCATTTT.

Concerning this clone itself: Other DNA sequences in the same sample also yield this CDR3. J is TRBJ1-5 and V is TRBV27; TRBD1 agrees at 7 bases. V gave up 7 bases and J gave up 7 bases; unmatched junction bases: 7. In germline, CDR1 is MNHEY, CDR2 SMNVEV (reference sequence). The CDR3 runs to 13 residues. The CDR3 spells CASTQGVGQPQHF. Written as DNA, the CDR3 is TGTGCCAGCACGCAGGGGGTAGGGCAGCCCCAGCATTTT.

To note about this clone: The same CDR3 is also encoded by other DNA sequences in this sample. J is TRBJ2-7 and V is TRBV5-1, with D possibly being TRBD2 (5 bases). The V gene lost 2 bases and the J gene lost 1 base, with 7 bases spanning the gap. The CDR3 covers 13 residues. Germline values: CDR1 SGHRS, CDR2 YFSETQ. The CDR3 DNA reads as TGCGCCAGCAGCTTATGGACTTCCTACGAGCAGTACTTC. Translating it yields CASSLWTSYEQYF. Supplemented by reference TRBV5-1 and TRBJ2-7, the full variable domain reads KAGVTQTPRYLIKTRGQQVTLSCSPISGHRSVSWYQQTPGQGLQFLFEYFSETQRNKGNFPGRFSGRQFSNSRSEMNVSTLELGDSALYLCASSLWTSYEQYFGPGTRLTVT.

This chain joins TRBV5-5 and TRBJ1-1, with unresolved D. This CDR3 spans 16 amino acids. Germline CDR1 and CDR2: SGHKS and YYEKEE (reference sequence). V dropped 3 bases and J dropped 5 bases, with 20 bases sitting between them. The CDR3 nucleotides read TGTGCCAGCAGCTCCCGAGGGCCGGCTTCGAGTACTGAAGCTTTCTTT. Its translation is CASSSRGPASSTEAFF.

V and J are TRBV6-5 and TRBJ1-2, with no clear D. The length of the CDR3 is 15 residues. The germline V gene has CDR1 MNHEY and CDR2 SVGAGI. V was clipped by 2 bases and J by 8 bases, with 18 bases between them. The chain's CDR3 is CASSYKLDSGGGYTF. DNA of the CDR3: TGTGCCAGCAGTTACAAGCTCGACTCTGGAGGAGGCTACACCTTC.

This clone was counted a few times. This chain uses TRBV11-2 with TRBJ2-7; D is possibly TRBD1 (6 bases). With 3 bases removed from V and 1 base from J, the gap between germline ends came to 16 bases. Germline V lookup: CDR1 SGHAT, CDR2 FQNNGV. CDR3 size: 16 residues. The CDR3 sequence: CASSFRRQELSYEQYF. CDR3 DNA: TGTGCCAGCAGCTTCCGCAGACAGGAACTTTCCTACGAGCAGTACTTC.

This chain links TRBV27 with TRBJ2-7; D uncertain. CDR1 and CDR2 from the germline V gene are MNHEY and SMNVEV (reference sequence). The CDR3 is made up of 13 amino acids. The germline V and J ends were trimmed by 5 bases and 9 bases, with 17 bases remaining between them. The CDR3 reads CASSPRSGVRQYF. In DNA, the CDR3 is TGTGCCAGCAGTCCCCGAAGTGGGGTGCGGCAGTACTTC.

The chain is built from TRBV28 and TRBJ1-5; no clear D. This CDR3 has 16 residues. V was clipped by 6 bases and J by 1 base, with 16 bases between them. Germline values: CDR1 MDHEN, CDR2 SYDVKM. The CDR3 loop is CASRAPVRKSNQPQHF. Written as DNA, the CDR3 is TGTGCCAGCAGGGCACCGGTCAGGAAGAGCAATCAGCCCCAGCATTTT.

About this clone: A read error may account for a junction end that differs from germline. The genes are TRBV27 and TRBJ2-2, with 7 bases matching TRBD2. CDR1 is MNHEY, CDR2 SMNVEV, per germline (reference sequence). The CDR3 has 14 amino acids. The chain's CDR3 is CASTELLGGGGLFF. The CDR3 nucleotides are TGTGCCAGCACCGAACTACTCGGAGGCGGGGGGCTGTTTTTT.

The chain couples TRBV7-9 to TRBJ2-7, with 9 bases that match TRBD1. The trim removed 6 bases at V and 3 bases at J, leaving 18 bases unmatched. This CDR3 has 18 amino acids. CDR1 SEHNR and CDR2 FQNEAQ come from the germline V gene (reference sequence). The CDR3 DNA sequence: TGTGCCAGCAGTCCACTAGGGGGGACAGGGAAGGTCAGCTACGAGCAGTACTTC. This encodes CASSPLGGTGKVSYEQYF.

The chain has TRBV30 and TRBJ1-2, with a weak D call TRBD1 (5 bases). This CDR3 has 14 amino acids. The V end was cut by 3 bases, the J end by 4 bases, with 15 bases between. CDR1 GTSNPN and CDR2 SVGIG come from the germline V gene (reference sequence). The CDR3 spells CAWRPITGVYGYTF. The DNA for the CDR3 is TGTGCCTGGAGACCTATTACGGGGGTCTATGGCTACACCTTC.

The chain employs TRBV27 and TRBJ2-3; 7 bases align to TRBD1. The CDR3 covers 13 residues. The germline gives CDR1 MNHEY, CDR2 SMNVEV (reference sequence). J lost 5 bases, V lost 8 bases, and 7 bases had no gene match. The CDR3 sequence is CASGTGVIDTQYF. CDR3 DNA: TGTGCCAGCGGTACAGGGGTCATAGATACGCAGTATTTT.

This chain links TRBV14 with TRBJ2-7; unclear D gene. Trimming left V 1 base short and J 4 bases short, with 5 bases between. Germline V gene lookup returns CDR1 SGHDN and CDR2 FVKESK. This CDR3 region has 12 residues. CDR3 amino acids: CASSQVIYEQYF. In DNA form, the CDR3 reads TGTGCCAGCAGCCAAGTCATTTACGAGCAGTACTTC.

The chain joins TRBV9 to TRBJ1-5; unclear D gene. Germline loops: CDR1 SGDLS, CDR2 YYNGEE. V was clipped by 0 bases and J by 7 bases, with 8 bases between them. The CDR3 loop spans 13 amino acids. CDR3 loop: CASSVGPGQPQHF. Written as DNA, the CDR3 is TGTGCCAGCAGCGTAGGTCCGGGGCAGCCCCAGCATTTT.

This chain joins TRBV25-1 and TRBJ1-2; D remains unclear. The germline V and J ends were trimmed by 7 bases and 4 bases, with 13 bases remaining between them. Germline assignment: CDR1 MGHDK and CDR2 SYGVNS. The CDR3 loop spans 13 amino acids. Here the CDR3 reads CASIGTQSYGYTF. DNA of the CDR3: TGTGCCAGCATAGGCACGCAAAGCTATGGCTACACCTTC.

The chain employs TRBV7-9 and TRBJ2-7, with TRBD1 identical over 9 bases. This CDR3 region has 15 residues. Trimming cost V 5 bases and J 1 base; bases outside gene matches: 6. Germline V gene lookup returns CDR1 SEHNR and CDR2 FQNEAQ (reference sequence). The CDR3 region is CASSLRQGGSYEQYF. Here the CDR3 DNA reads TGTGCCAGCAGCCTAAGACAGGGGGGATCCTACGAGCAGTACTTC.

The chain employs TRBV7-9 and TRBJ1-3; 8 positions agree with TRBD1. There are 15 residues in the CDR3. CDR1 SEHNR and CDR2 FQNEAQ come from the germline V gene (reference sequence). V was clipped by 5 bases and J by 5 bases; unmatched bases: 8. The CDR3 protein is CASSERTGTRNTIYF. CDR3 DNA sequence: TGTGCCAGCAGCGAAAGGACAGGGACGCGAAACACCATATATTTT. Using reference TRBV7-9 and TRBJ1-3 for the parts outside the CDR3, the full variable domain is DTGVSQNPRHKITKRGQNVTFRCDPISEHNRLYWYRQTLGQGPEFLTYFQNEAQLEKSRLLSDRFSAERPKGSFSTLEIQRTEQGDSAMYLCASSERTGTRNTIYFGEGSWLTVV.

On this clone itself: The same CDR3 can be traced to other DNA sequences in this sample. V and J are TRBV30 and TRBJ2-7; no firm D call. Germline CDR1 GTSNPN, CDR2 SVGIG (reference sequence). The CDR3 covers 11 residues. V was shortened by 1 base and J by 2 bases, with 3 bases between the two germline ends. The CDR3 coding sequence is TGTGCCTGGAGTGACCCCTACGAGCAGTACTTC. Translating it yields CAWSDPYEQYF.

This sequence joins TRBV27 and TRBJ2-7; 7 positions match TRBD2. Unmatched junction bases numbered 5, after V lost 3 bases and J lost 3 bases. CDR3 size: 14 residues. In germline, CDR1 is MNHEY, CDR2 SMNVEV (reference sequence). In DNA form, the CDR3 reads TGTGCCAGCAGTTTCGAGCGGGATTTCTACGAGCAGTACTTC. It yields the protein CASSFERDFYEQYF.

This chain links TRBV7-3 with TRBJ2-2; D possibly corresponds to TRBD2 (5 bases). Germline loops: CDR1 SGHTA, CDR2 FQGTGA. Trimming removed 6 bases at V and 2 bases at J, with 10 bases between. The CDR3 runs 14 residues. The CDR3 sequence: CASRDRDNTGELFF. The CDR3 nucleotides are TGTGCCAGCAGAGATCGGGATAACACCGGGGAGCTGTTTTTT. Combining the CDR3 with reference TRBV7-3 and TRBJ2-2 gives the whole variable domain GAGVSQTPSNKVTEKGKYVELRCDPISGHTALYWYRQSLGQGPEFLIYFQGTGAADDSGLPNDRFFAVRPEGSVSTLKIQRTERGDSAVYLCASRDRDNTGELFFGEGSRLTVL.

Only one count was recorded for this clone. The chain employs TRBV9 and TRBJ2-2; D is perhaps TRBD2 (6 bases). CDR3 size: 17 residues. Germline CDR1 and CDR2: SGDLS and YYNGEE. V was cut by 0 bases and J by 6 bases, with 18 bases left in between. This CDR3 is CASSVALAREQAGELFF. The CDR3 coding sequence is TGTGCCAGCAGCGTAGCTCTGGCTCGGGAGCAAGCCGGGGAGCTGTTTTTT.

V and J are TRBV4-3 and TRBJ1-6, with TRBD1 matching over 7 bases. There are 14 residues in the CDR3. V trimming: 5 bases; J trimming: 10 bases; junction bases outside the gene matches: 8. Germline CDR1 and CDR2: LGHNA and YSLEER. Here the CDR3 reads CASSTRQGRSPLHF. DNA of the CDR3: TGCGCCAGCAGCACCCGACAGGGTAGATCACCCCTCCACTTT.

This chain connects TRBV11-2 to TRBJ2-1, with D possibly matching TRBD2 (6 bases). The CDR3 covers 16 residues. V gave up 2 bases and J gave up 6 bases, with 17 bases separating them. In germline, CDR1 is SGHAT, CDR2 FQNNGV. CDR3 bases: TGTGCCAGCAGCTTATTTGTCAGGGACTTCTCCAATGAGCAGTTCTTC. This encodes CASSLFVRDFSNEQFF.

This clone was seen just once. CDR3 loop: CSVAARTNYGYTF. The CDR3 DNA is TGCAGCGTTGCGGCTCGGACTAACTATGGCTACACCTTC. The chain recombines TRBV29-1 with TRBJ1-2; D ambiguous. V was clipped by 4 bases and J by 0 bases, with 9 bases between them. This CDR3 comprises 13 residues. The germline CDR1 and CDR2 sequences are SQVTM and ANQGSEA.

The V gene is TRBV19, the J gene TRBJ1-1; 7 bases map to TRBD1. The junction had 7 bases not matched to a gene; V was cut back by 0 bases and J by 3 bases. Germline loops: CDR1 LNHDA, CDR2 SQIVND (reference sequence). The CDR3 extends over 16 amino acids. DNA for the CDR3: TGTGCCAGTAGTATAGATGGCTGGACAGGTTACACTGAAGCTTTCTTT. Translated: CASSIDGWTGYTEAFF.